This T cell receptor (beta chain) is from a study of OX40 agonist ivuxolimab in advanced cancers. Study results and caveats: Compared with others, partial responders at 0.1-3.0 mg/kg displayed clonal expansion among the lowest.

The CDR3 totals 12 residues. The V gene's germline CDR1 is LGHNT and CDR2 FRNRAP. Trimming cost V 7 bases and J 3 bases, with 10 bases left between them. The repertoire was sequenced with immunoSEQ multiplex PCR; TCRdb's copy has only in-frame clones and lacks some. The sample lists 90,000 to 120,000 clones, more than 85% occurring once. In regard to this clone: Its antigen is currently unknown.

The sequencing here drew on CD4+ or CD8+ T cells sorted from blood, taken in a trial of the OX40 agonist ivuxolimab. The chain couples TRBV12-5 to TRBJ2-7; D not resolved. The receptor comes from an adult with an advanced solid tumor such as melanoma, head and neck, liver or kidney cancer. CDR3 bases: TGTGCTAGTGCCAAGGTTAACTACGAGCAGTACTTC. Its protein is CASAKVNYEQYF.